The rows below give T cell receptor beta chains drawn from one sample of a study of CD8+CD57+ T cells in acquired aplastic anemia. TCRdb reprocessed the reads with MiXCR, giving one entry per CDR3 protein. The sample includes 120,000 or so distinct CDR3 sequences, roughly 50% of them seen just once. Sequencing used sorted CD4+, CD8+, or CD8+CD57+ T cells (not recorded which) from PBMCs. Every receptor here comes from a human donor in good health, serving as a control. Each CDR3 is given with its conserved first and last residue. Each record gives: D gene, V gene, clone size, J gene, CDR3 protein, CDR3 DNA. The D gene is left open where the match is weak. For some rows the clone size is stated as once, few or many, or as a class when expanded; others skip it.

D gene: NA
V gene: TRBV27
clone size: few
J gene: TRBJ1-4
CDR3 protein: CASSRRENEKLFF
CDR3 DNA: TGTGCCAGCAGCCGGCGGGAGAATGAAAAACTGTTTTTT

D gene: TRBD1
V gene: TRBV7-2
clone size: NA
J gene: TRBJ2-7
CDR3 protein: CASTSTTGTYEQYF
CDR3 DNA: TGTGCCAGCACATCGACGACAGGGACCTACGAGCAGTACTTC

D gene: NA
V gene: TRBV7-2
clone size: NA
J gene: TRBJ1-2
CDR3 protein: CASRHLDSQYGYTF
CDR3 DNA: TGTGCCAGCAGACACCTTGACAGTCAATATGGCTACACCTTC

D gene: TRBD1
V gene: TRBV19
clone size: many
J gene: TRBJ1-2
CDR3 protein: CASSSGGGYGYTF
CDR3 DNA: TGTGCCAGTAGCTCAGGGGGCGGCTATGGCTACACCTTC

D gene: NA
V gene: TRBV10-3
clone size: few
J gene: TRBJ2-1
CDR3 protein: CAISDRLNEQFF
CDR3 DNA: TGTGCCATCAGTGACAGGTTAAATGAGCAGTTCTTC

D gene: NA
V gene: TRBV2
clone size: many
J gene: TRBJ2-3
CDR3 protein: CATLGGTDTQYF
CDR3 DNA: TGTGCCACACTCGGGGGCACAGATACGCAGTATTTT

D gene: NA
V gene: TRBV4-1
clone size: many
J gene: TRBJ1-5
CDR3 protein: CASSQGQGPTGQPQHF
CDR3 DNA: TGCGCCAGCAGCCAGGGTCAGGGCCCGACGGGTCAGCCCCAGCATTTT

D gene: TRBD1
V gene: TRBV29-1
clone size: NA
J gene: TRBJ2-5
CDR3 protein: CSVEGWLGQGARETQYF
CDR3 DNA: TGCAGCGTTGAAGGGTGGCTGGGACAGGGGGCGCGGGAGACCCAGTACTTC

D gene: TRBD1
V gene: TRBV29-1
clone size: NA
J gene: TRBJ1-2
CDR3 protein: CSSVGPQGDGYTF
CDR3 DNA: TGCAGCTCTGTCGGCCCTCAGGGGGATGGCTACACCTTC

D gene: NA
V gene: TRBV20-1
clone size: once
J gene: TRBJ1-2
CDR3 protein: CRPGAGDGYTF
CDR3 DNA: TGCAGGCCGGGGGCGGGGGACGGCTACACCTTC

D gene: TRBD1
V gene: TRBV10-3
clone size: NA
J gene: TRBJ2-7
CDR3 protein: CAIMGGTGPQYEQYF
CDR3 DNA: TGTGCCATCATGGGCGGGACAGGGCCCCAATACGAGCAGTACTTC

D gene: TRBD1
V gene: TRBV4-2
clone size: many
J gene: TRBJ1-4
CDR3 protein: CASSQTGGSLNEKLFF
CDR3 DNA: TGTGCCAGCAGCCAAACAGGGGGGTCCCTTAATGAAAAACTGTTTTTT

D gene: NA
V gene: TRBV5-3
clone size: NA
J gene: TRBJ1-1
CDR3 protein: CASSLVGQPEAFF
CDR3 DNA: TGTGCCAGCAGCTTAGTAGGTCAGCCTGAAGCTTTCTTT